This TCR beta chain was identified during a study of Graves' ophthalmopathy and Graves' hyperthyroidism. This clonotype came up many times. RNA transcripts yielded amplified TCR beta CDR3 regions. HTBI primers were used in a first-round RT-PCR, which preceded a second-round multiplex PCR. Via MiXCR, TCRdb re-called the multiplex PCR reads, giving one row per CDR3 protein. The sample consists of more than 1,000,000 distinct CDR3 sequences, less than 45% of them appearing once. This CDR3 comprises 14 residues. The V gene end was trimmed by 7 bases and the J gene end by 1 base; junction bases not matched to a gene: 8. Per germline, CDR1 DFQATT and CDR2 SNEGSKA (reference sequence).

V usage is TRBV20-1 and J usage is TRBJ2-7, with TRBD2 matching 9 bases. The sample taken for sequencing was peripheral blood or thyroid tissue (not recorded which). This TCR was recovered from an adult man with Graves' hyperthyroidism. CDR3 region: CSVGVAGVSYEQYF. The CDR3 nucleotides are TGCAGTGTTGGGGTAGCGGGGGTTTCCTACGAGCAGTACTTC.